The clone carrying this T cell receptor beta chain was counted at least ten times. Its antigen is not identified. Every patient was untreated before thyroid surgery. V lost 1 base and J lost 5; bases outside the gene matches: 4. In germline, CDR1 is SGDLS, CDR2 YYNGEE. The CDR3 loop spans 14 amino acids. MiXCR re-clonotyped the PCR reads for TCRdb. The table records 24,000 or so clones, 10% to 15% of them present only once. This sample is drawn from a study of metastatic and nonmetastatic thyroid tumors. Study results and caveats: A significant increase in TCR beta diversity was reportedly seen in malignant thyroid tumors relative to benign nodules, in blood and tumor.

Sequenced input: blood. The rearrangement links TRBV9 to TRBJ2-3; 7 nucleotides match TRBD2. The source of this sequence is a female donor with papillary thyroid cancer or a benign thyroid nodule (not recorded which). Some clones in this sample may be carry-over from other donors' samples. The CDR3, as DNA: TGTGCCAGCAGCGTATGGGGAGGGGAAGATACGCAGTATTTT. Encoded protein: CASSVWGGEDTQYF. The full variable domain, rest sourced from reference TRBV9 and TRBJ2-3, is DSGVTQTPKHLITATGQRVTLRCSPRSGDLSVYWYQQSLDQGLQFLIQYYNGEERAKGNILERFSAQQFPDLHSELNLSSLELGDSALYFCASSVWGGEDTQYFGPGTRLTVL.